A selection of T cell receptor beta chains follows, all from one sample in a study of T cells in tuberculosis. Sequencing was performed with immunoSEQ multiplex PCR; in TCRdb, only in-frame clones are kept and a portion is missing. The table has approximately 35,000 clones, about 90% seen once. Sequencing was performed on PBMCs, taken at tuberculosis diagnosis. The receptors shown here come from an adult with tuberculosis. Some clones in this sample may be carry-over from other donors' samples. CDR3s include the opening cysteine and the closing phenylalanine or tryptophan. The order of the fields is J gene, clone size, V gene, CDR3 protein. Size is omitted from some rows. Given values are once, few, many or a class for expanded clones.

j_call: TRBJ2-3; clone_size: .; v_call: TRBV11-2; cdr3_aa: CASSLVGGSTDTQYF
j_call: TRBJ2-7; clone_size: once; v_call: TRBV4-2; cdr3_aa: CASSLSGGAVRDF
j_call: TRBJ2-1; clone_size: .; v_call: TRBV9; cdr3_aa: CASSPDMSSYNEQFF
j_call: TRBJ2-1; clone_size: .; v_call: TRBV9; cdr3_aa: CASSVLAGYYNEQFF
j_call: TRBJ2-7; clone_size: .; v_call: TRBV27; cdr3_aa: CASSLTGSYEQYF
j_call: TRBJ1-5; clone_size: .; v_call: TRBV9; cdr3_aa: CASSGQDSLGPQHF
j_call: TRBJ1-1; clone_size: .; v_call: TRBV5-1; cdr3_aa: CASSLAPRNTEAFF
j_call: TRBJ2-3; clone_size: .; v_call: TRBV29-1; cdr3_aa: CSQQGALGTDTQYF
j_call: TRBJ1-4; clone_size: .; v_call: TRBV6-1; cdr3_aa: CASSGGTGVNEKLFF
j_call: TRBJ2-3; clone_size: .; v_call: TRBV9; cdr3_aa: CASGLGGVSTDTQYF
j_call: TRBJ2-7; clone_size: .; v_call: TRBV7-9; cdr3_aa: CASSLGPQAVQYF
j_call: TRBJ2-3; clone_size: .; v_call: TRBV6-1; cdr3_aa: CASSKASGGYTDTQYF
j_call: TRBJ2-3; clone_size: .; v_call: TRBV9; cdr3_aa: CASSRGTYSTDTQYF
j_call: TRBJ1-2; clone_size: .; v_call: TRBV12-5; cdr3_aa: CASGLVQGNYGYTF
j_call: TRBJ2-7; clone_size: .; v_call: TRBV5-5; cdr3_aa: CASSQGTAEQYF
j_call: TRBJ2-3; clone_size: .; v_call: TRBV30; cdr3_aa: CAWTRGAGTDTQYF
j_call: TRBJ1-4; clone_size: .; v_call: TRBV29-1; cdr3_aa: CSARHGGEKLFF
j_call: TRBJ1-1; clone_size: once; v_call: TRBV7-2; cdr3_aa: CASSFSQGVGTEAFF
j_call: TRBJ2-7; clone_size: .; v_call: TRBV6-5; cdr3_aa: CASSSGGLSSYEQYF
j_call: TRBJ2-3; clone_size: .; v_call: TRBV7-2; cdr3_aa: CASSHRDYNTDTQYF
j_call: TRBJ2-7; clone_size: .; v_call: TRBV19; cdr3_aa: CASSWTSVNEQYF
j_call: TRBJ2-3; clone_size: .; v_call: TRBV4-1; cdr3_aa: CASSNKAGQGTDTQYF
j_call: TRBJ2-1; clone_size: .; v_call: TRBV15; cdr3_aa: CATSRGLAGGYNEQFF
j_call: TRBJ1-5; clone_size: .; v_call: TRBV25-1; cdr3_aa: CASSGSGYSNQPQHF
j_call: TRBJ1-2; clone_size: .; v_call: TRBV15; cdr3_aa: CATSRAREGHYGYTF
j_call: TRBJ2-4; clone_size: .; v_call: TRBV6-6; cdr3_aa: CASSYKGVEAKNIQYF
j_call: TRBJ2-2; clone_size: once; v_call: TRBV6-5; cdr3_aa: CASRRQGVTGELFF
j_call: TRBJ1-1; clone_size: .; v_call: TRBV5-6; cdr3_aa: CASSQSGRTEAFF
j_call: TRBJ2-7; clone_size: .; v_call: TRBV5-1; cdr3_aa: CASSRPRGGAPGREQYF
j_call: TRBJ2-2; clone_size: .; v_call: TRBV5-1; cdr3_aa: CASSLGTGGRNTGELFF
j_call: TRBJ2-7; clone_size: .; v_call: TRBV27; cdr3_aa: CASSFTGGGYEQYF
j_call: TRBJ1-4; clone_size: .; v_call: TRBV9; cdr3_aa: CASSVSSNEKLFF
j_call: TRBJ1-2; clone_size: .; v_call: TRBV19; cdr3_aa: CASKLTEYGYTF
j_call: TRBJ2-7; clone_size: .; v_call: TRBV5-1; cdr3_aa: CASSLDTGSSYEQYF
j_call: TRBJ2-7; clone_size: .; v_call: TRBV29-1; cdr3_aa: CSVRMTGYEQYF
j_call: TRBJ1-3; clone_size: .; v_call: TRBV12-5; cdr3_aa: CASGLVGGGGIGNTIYF
j_call: TRBJ1-2; clone_size: .; v_call: TRBV30; cdr3_aa: CPWSETGPMGDGYTF
j_call: TRBJ2-1; clone_size: .; v_call: TRBV6-4; cdr3_aa: CARETMSSYNEQFF
j_call: TRBJ2-1; clone_size: .; v_call: TRBV5-4; cdr3_aa: CASSSTGGNEQFF
j_call: TRBJ2-3; clone_size: once; v_call: TRBV18; cdr3_aa: CASSPTAGGHTDTQYF
j_call: TRBJ1-2; clone_size: .; v_call: TRBV7-2; cdr3_aa: CASRPGPGQGDYGYTF
j_call: TRBJ2-3; clone_size: once; v_call: TRBV4-2; cdr3_aa: CASSHRRGGAADTQYF